This T cell receptor beta chain appears in the sequencing data of a study of cytomegalovirus exposure and HLA in healthy donors. Study overall: The same platform as the roughly 670 first-cohort repertoires was used for the roughly 130 validation repertoires, a later analysis reported.

Germline V gives CDR1 MNHEY, CDR2 SVGAGI. V was cut by 6 bases and J by 1 base, with 9 bases left in between. The length of the CDR3 is 13 residues. Study-level points and caveats: Most TCR sequences were uncommon, yet certain public TCRs appeared in many donors.

Repertoires were generated with immunoSEQ multiplex PCR, while TCRdb's copy carries only in-frame clones and drops some. The table records 150,000 to 200,000 clones, 86% of them present only once. As concerns this clone: Its antigen remains unknown.

This clonotype originated in a man aged 18 to 29 in good health and CMV-seropositive. Sequencing used PBMCs. The V gene is TRBV6-5, the J gene TRBJ2-5, with D hard to call. As DNA, the CDR3 is TGTGCCAGCAGCCGAGGAGCCCAAGAGACCCAGTACTTC. It specifies CASSRGAQETQYF.